The sequence of this TCR beta chain was determined in a study of T cells in Graves' hyperthyroidism and ophthalmopathy. This clonotype occurred a few times. RNA transcripts provided the source from which TCR beta CDR3 regions were amplified. The HTBI primer set was used in a first-round RT-PCR of the TCR CDR3. TCRdb itself ran the multiplex PCR reads through MiXCR, one entry per CDR3 protein. In the table there are under 250,000 distinct CDR3 sequences, approximately 25% of which are singletons. Patients with uncontrolled infections, other autoimmune diseases, pregnancy or lactation were excluded. This CDR3 spans 14 amino acids. Losses at the gene ends were 1 base for V and 7 bases for J; bases not matched to a gene: 0. CDR1 is LGHNA, CDR2 YNFKEQ, per germline.

This receptor was identified in a middle-aged woman with Graves' ophthalmopathy. Input material: blood. The chain carries TRBV4-2 and TRBJ1-6; 8 bases agree with TRBD1. The CDR3 region has the DNA TGTGCCAGCAGCCAAGCAGGGGGCAATTCACCCCTCCACTTT. Protein: CASSQAGGNSPLHF.